This passage covers 32 T cell receptor beta chains from one sample sequenced in a study of beta chain features in type 1 diabetes. What was sequenced were expressed TCRB transcripts, since all of the isolated RNA had been reverse transcribed. Here immunoSEQ multiplex PCR was the method, and the copy in TCRdb shows in-frame clones only, minus some. The table has around 400,000 clones, about 14% seen once. Sequencing was done on a sample of naive CD4+ T cells from blood. The receptors originated from a woman aged 18-29 years in good health.

This clone was observed a handful of times. The rearrangement links TRBV6-4 to TRBJ2-1; 14 bases align to TRBD2. Per germline, CDR1 MRHNA and CDR2 SNTAGT. The junction had 11 bases not matched to a gene; V was cut back by 7 bases and J by 6 bases. CDR3 length: 17 amino acids. The CDR3 is CASIGGLAGGSGNEQFF. The CDR3 bases are TGTGCCAGCATCGGAGGACTAGCGGGAGGAAGTGGCAATGAGCAGTTCTTC.

This clone was counted between two and nine times. The J gene is TRBJ1-1, the V gene TRBV4-2; the D gene is possibly TRBD1 (5 bases). This CDR3 has 14 amino acids. Germline lookup yields CDR1 LGHNA and CDR2 YNFKEQ. Deletions cut 6 bases from V and 7 bases from J, with 18 bases between. CDR3 sequence: CASSRGQGDYEAFF. The CDR3 bases are TGTGCCAGCAGTCGTGGGCAGGGCGATTATGAAGCTTTCTTT.

This clone occurred a few times. The chain combines TRBV27 with TRBJ1-4, with D possibly TRBD1 on 6 matching bases. The CDR3 runs 15 residues. Trimming pared 1 base from V and 8 bases from J, leaving 14 bases between. CDR1 is MNHEY, CDR2 SMNVEV, per germline (reference sequence). The CDR3 loop reads CASSLLSRGGEKLFF. As DNA, the CDR3 is TGTGCCAGCAGTTTATTGAGCAGGGGTGGGGAAAAACTGTTTTTT.

This clone came up a few times. This chain connects TRBV30 to TRBJ1-2; possibly TRBD1 for D (5 bases). Trimming pared 4 bases from V and 6 bases from J, leaving 12 bases between. The CDR3 extends over 12 amino acids. Germline loops: CDR1 GTSNPN, CDR2 SVGIG (reference sequence). Written as DNA, the CDR3 is TGTGCCTGGATTTGGGGGGTACATGGCTACACCTTC. Protein product: CAWIWGVHGYTF. The full variable domain, with the rest looked up from reference TRBV30 and TRBJ1-2, is SQTIHQWPATLVQPVGSPLSLECTVEGTSNPNLYWYRQAAGRGLQLLFYSVGIGQISSEVPQNLSASRPQDRQFILSSKKLLLSDSGFYLCAWIWGVHGYTFGSGTRLTVV.

A few counts support this clone. V is TRBV5-1 and J is TRBJ2-7, with D perhaps matching TRBD1 (5 bases). The germline V gene encodes CDR1 SGHRS and CDR2 YFSETQ. The CDR3 is 13 residues long. The V gene lost 4 bases and the J gene lost 6 bases, with 14 bases spanning the gap. The DNA for the CDR3 is TGCGCCAGCAGCGCCCTGGGGCAGGGCGAGCAGTACTTC. It yields the protein CASSALGQGEQYF.

This clone was seen more than once but under ten times. This rearrangement joins TRBV7-9 to TRBJ2-7, with 7 nucleotides matching TRBD2. The CDR3 contains 14 residues. Germline V gives CDR1 SEHNR, CDR2 FQNEAQ (reference sequence). V trimming: 4 bases; J trimming: 3 bases; junction bases outside the gene matches: 6. The chain's CDR3 is CASSSGLNDYEQYF. As DNA, the CDR3 is TGTGCCAGCAGCTCGGGACTAAACGACTACGAGCAGTACTTC.

This chain uses TRBV19 with TRBJ1-5, with D perhaps TRBD1 (5 bases). V was clipped by 1 base and J by 7 bases, with 11 bases between them. The CDR3 consists of 14 residues. Germline V gives CDR1 LNHDA, CDR2 SQIVND (reference sequence). CDR3 nucleotides: TGTGCCAGTAGTATAGCAGGGTCGGCCCAGCCCCAGCATTTT. This codes for CASSIAGSAQPQHF.

This clone has a handful of counts. The V call is TRBV6-5, the J call TRBJ2-5; 13 bases map to TRBD2. V lost 6 bases to trimming and J lost 4 bases; unmatched junction nucleotides: 5. This CDR3 has 15 amino acids. CDR1 and CDR2 from the germline V gene are MNHEY and SVGAGI. CDR3 loop: CASSPGLAGRETQYF. CDR3 nucleotide sequence: TGTGCCAGCAGCCCGGGACTAGCGGGAAGAGAGACCCAGTACTTC.

The chain has TRBV5-1 and TRBJ2-5; TRBD1 is a possible D gene (6 bases). Germline V gene data show CDR1 as SGHRS and CDR2 as YFSETQ. The CDR3 has 14 residues. Between the trimmed V and J ends, which lost 4 bases and 5 bases, there was a span of 15 bases. The CDR3 is CASSIPQGPETQYF. CDR3 DNA sequence: TGCGCCAGCAGCATCCCACAGGGACCCGAGACCCAGTACTTC.

This clone was detected a few times. This chain connects TRBV7-2 to TRBJ2-7; 14 bases align to TRBD2. This CDR3 contains 14 residues. Germline CDR1 reads SGHTA; CDR2 reads FQGNSA. Unmatched junction bases numbered 1, after V lost 3 bases and J lost 6 bases. The CDR3 nucleotides read TGTGCCAGCAGCTTCGGACTAGCGGGAGGCGAGCAGTACTTC. It is translated as CASSFGLAGGEQYF.

This clone was seen a few times. The rearrangement links TRBV5-1 to TRBJ1-1; D is ambiguous. The germline V gene encodes CDR1 SGHRS and CDR2 YFSETQ. V was cut by 0 bases and J by 0 bases, with 9 bases left in between. CDR3 length equals 15 residues. The CDR3: CASSLVPGLNTEAFF. The CDR3 DNA sequence: TGCGCCAGCAGCTTGGTTCCGGGATTGAACACTGAAGCTTTCTTT.

The rearrangement links TRBV19 to TRBJ2-1; weak D call: TRBD2 (5 bases). CDR1 is LNHDA and CDR2 is SQIVND in the germline V gene (reference sequence). V lost 3 bases and J lost 8, with 5 bases in between. The CDR3 sequence is 11 residues long. This CDR3 is CASSISDEQFF. Written as DNA, the CDR3 is TGTGCCAGTAGTATTAGCGATGAGCAGTTCTTC.

The chain uses TRBV5-4 and TRBJ2-1, with D tentatively TRBD1 (6 bases). CDR3 length: 17 amino acids. Germline CDR1 is SGHNT and CDR2 is YYREEE (reference sequence). V lost 0 bases and J lost 1, with 14 bases in between. The CDR3 region is CASSLVGRGRSYNEQFF. The DNA for the CDR3 is TGTGCCAGCAGCTTGGTTGGCAGGGGCCGATCCTACAATGAGCAGTTCTTC.

This clone appeared a few times. This chain connects TRBV28 to TRBJ1-3; tentatively, D is TRBD1 (5 bases). Trimming shortened V by 11 bases and J by 0 bases, and 17 bases separated the two germline ends. The CDR3 contains 15 residues. CDR1 is MDHEN and CDR2 is SYDVKM in the germline V gene. The CDR3 reads CASLDQGGSGNTIYF. The CDR3 coding sequence is TGTGCCTCCCTAGACCAGGGCGGCTCTGGAAACACCATATATTTT.

The rearrangement uses TRBV28 and TRBJ2-1, with 8 bases lining up with TRBD1. Germline CDR1 is MDHEN and CDR2 is SYDVKM. J gave up 8 bases and V 5 bases, and 8 bases lay outside the gene matches. The CDR3 is 14 residues long. CDR3 region: CASSPPDRGDEQFF. The CDR3, as DNA: TGTGCCAGCAGTCCCCCCGACAGGGGCGATGAGCAGTTCTTC.

Notes on this clone: An end of the junction does not agree with germline; a read error may underlie this. The chain couples TRBV7-7 to TRBJ2-1; weak D call: TRBD1 (5 bases). This CDR3 contains 15 residues. CDR1 is SSHAT, CDR2 FNYEAQ, per germline (reference sequence). The CDR3 region is CASSLNGATYNEQFF. The CDR3 nucleotides are TGTGCTAGCAGCCTCAATGGGGCGACCTACAATGAGCAGTTCTTC. The full variable domain, with the rest looked up from reference TRBV7-7 and TRBJ2-1, is GAGVSQSPRYKVTKRGQDVTLRCDPISSHATLYWYQQALGQGPEFLTYFNYEAQPDKSGLPSDRFSAERPEGSISTLTIQRTEQRDSAMYRCASSLNGATYNEQFFGPGTRLTVL.

This clone was detected a few times. The chain employs TRBV5-1 and TRBJ1-1; TRBD1 aligns across 7 bases. Germline trimming cut 4 bases from V and 1 base from J; bases unmatched to any gene: 4. The germline gives CDR1 SGHRS, CDR2 YFSETQ. The CDR3 totals 14 residues. In DNA, the CDR3 is TGCGCCAGCAGCATAAACAGGGGGAACACTGAAGCTTTCTTT. Its protein product is CASSINRGNTEAFF.

This clone was observed a handful of times. The chain links TRBV27 to TRBJ1-3; 7 positions match TRBD1. The germline gives CDR1 MNHEY, CDR2 SMNVEV (reference sequence). V lost 4 bases to trimming and J lost 3 bases; unmatched junction nucleotides: 3. This CDR3 is built from 14 residues. In DNA, the CDR3 is TGTGCCAGCAGTTCCGGACAGGTTGGAAACACCATATATTTT. Translation gives CASSSGQVGNTIYF.

J is TRBJ2-1 and V is TRBV6-5; no clear D. The ends were cut back, 1 base at V and 8 bases at J, with 6 bases in the middle. This CDR3 contains 12 residues. Germline V gene lookup returns CDR1 MNHEY and CDR2 SVGAGI. The CDR3 reads CASSYYGHEQFF. In nucleotides, the CDR3 is TGTGCCAGCAGTTACTATGGCCATGAGCAGTTCTTC.

This clone was counted between two and nine times. J is TRBJ1-1 and V is TRBV18; TRBD1 aligns across 9 bases. The germline V gene encodes CDR1 KGHSH and CDR2 LQKENI. CDR3 length: 15 amino acids. The ends lost 3 bases at V and 4 bases at J; junction bases unmatched: 6. The CDR3 DNA reads as TGTGCCAGCTCACCCGCGACAGGGGGTAGCACTGAAGCTTTCTTT. As protein: CASSPATGGSTEAFF.

This clone was counted between two and nine times. V is TRBV18 and J is TRBJ2-7, with 9 bases aligning to TRBD1. The CDR3 sequence is 14 residues long. Germline V gene sequence: CDR1 KGHSH, CDR2 LQKENI. V shed 4 bases, J shed 0 bases, and the junction held 1 base outside the gene matches. The CDR3 region is CASSLGQGSYEQYF. The CDR3 DNA reads TGTGCCAGCTCACTGGGACAGGGCTCCTACGAGCAGTACTTC.

This clone occurred a few times. The chain recombines TRBV27 with TRBJ1-2, with a possible D match to TRBD1 (5 bases). This CDR3 region has 15 residues. Germline loops: CDR1 MNHEY, CDR2 SMNVEV (reference sequence). V was pared by 0 bases and J by 5 bases, with 13 bases between. The CDR3 here is CASSLSTPGRYGYTF. CDR3 in DNA: TGTGCCAGCAGTTTATCGACTCCAGGGCGGTATGGCTACACCTTC.

The chain is built from TRBV23-1 and TRBJ2-1, with 10 bases that match TRBD2. TRBV23-1 is designated an ORF whose function remains uncertain. The CDR3 is 15 residues long. Germline trimming cut 8 bases from V and 3 bases from J; bases unmatched to any gene: 7. The CDR3 coding sequence is TGCGCCAGCGGATGGACTAGCGGAGACTACAATGAGCAGTTCTTC. This gives the protein CASGWTSGDYNEQFF.

This clone has more than one count but fewer than ten. V gene TRBV30 combines with J gene TRBJ1-4; no clear D. The germline V gene has CDR1 GTSNPN and CDR2 SVGIG (reference sequence). Trimming shortened V by 1 base and J by 13 bases, and 10 bases separated the two germline ends. The CDR3 has 11 residues. CDR3 region: CAWSAFRGLFF. The CDR3 DNA sequence: TGTGCCTGGAGTGCCTTTAGAGGACTGTTTTTT.

The CDR3 nucleotides are TGTGCCAGCAGCTACCAGCCAGGGAATAACTATGGCTACACCTTC. This gives the protein CASSYQPGNNYGYTF. The V gene is TRBV11-2, the J gene TRBJ1-2; weak D call: TRBD1 (5 bases). Germline-derived CDR1 and CDR2 are SGHAT and FQNNGV. V was shortened by 4 bases and J by 1 base, with 13 bases between the two germline ends. This CDR3 is 15 amino acids long.

The chain links TRBV28 to TRBJ2-7; no definite D call. Germline loops: CDR1 MDHEN, CDR2 SYDVKM. The CDR3 covers 14 residues. V was shortened by 5 bases and J by 4 bases, with 15 bases between the two germline ends. The CDR3 spells CASSTRDQVYEQYF. In nucleotides, the CDR3 is TGTGCCAGCAGTACGCGAGATCAGGTTTACGAGCAGTACTTC.

This clone was recorded a few times. The chain carries TRBV19 and TRBJ2-1; unclear D gene. The germline CDR1 and CDR2 sequences are LNHDA and SQIVND (reference sequence). V was trimmed by 6 bases and J by 1 base, leaving 13 bases between them. CDR3 size: 15 residues. Here the CDR3 DNA reads TGTGCCAGTAGCACGCCTAGAAGGTCCTACAATGAGCAGTTCTTC. This translates into CASSTPRRSYNEQFF.

This clone was detected only a few times. V and J are TRBV29-1 and TRBJ1-2, with D tentatively TRBD1 (5 bases). The CDR3 length is 14 residues. The germline CDR1 and CDR2 sequences are SQVTM and ANQGSEA. Trimming shortened V by 1 base and J by 5 bases, and 14 bases separated the two germline ends. CDR3 residues: CSVEGDWVWYGYTF. The CDR3 DNA reads TGCAGCGTTGAAGGGGACTGGGTTTGGTATGGCTACACCTTC.

The chain links TRBV30 to TRBJ2-7; 15 bases are shared with TRBD2. The V gene end was trimmed by 0 bases and the J gene end by 5 bases; junction bases not matched to a gene: 17. The length of the CDR3 is 20 residues. The germline V gene encodes CDR1 GTSNPN and CDR2 SVGIG (reference sequence). CDR3 protein: CAWSVLAPHGTSGRRDEQYF. As DNA, the CDR3 is TGTGCCTGGAGTGTACTCGCCCCACACGGGACTAGCGGGAGGAGGGACGAGCAGTACTTC.

The chain combines TRBV6-6 with TRBJ2-7; 12 bases fit TRBD2. The germline V gene encodes CDR1 MNHNY and CDR2 SVGAGI (reference sequence). V shed 6 bases and J 3 bases; nucleotides not matched to a gene: 3. CDR3 length equals 14 residues. This CDR3 is CASRTSGRNYEQYF. In nucleotides, the CDR3 is TGTGCCAGCAGAACTAGCGGGAGGAACTACGAGCAGTACTTC.

This clone was detected only a few times. The V gene is TRBV6-6, the J gene TRBJ2-7; tentative D call: TRBD2 (7 bases). This CDR3 has 13 amino acids. Trimming cost V 10 bases and J 0 bases, with 13 bases left between them. Germline values: CDR1 MNHNY, CDR2 SVGAGI (reference sequence). In DNA form, the CDR3 reads TGTGCCACCGGGGGGCCTGGCTCCTACGAGCAGTACTTC. Translation: CATGGPGSYEQYF.

The chain is built from TRBV28 and TRBJ2-5; 7 positions agree with TRBD1. CDR3 length: 15 amino acids. The V and J ends lost 4 bases and 4 bases, in that order; junction bases with no gene match: 9. CDR1 is MDHEN and CDR2 is SYDVKM in the germline V gene. The CDR3 sequence is CASSSRITGAETQYF. In nucleotides, the CDR3 is TGTGCCAGCAGTTCCCGAATCACAGGGGCAGAGACCCAGTACTTC.